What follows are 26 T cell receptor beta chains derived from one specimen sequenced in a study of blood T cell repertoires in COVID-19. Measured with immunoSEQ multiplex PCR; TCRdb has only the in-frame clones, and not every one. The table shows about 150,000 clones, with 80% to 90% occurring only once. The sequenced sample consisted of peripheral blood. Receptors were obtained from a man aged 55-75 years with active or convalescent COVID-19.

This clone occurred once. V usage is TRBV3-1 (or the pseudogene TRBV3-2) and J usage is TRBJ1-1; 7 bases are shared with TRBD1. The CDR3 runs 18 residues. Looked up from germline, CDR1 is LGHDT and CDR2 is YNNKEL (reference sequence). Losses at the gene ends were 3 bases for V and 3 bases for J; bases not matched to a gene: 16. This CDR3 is CASSHGAGGPNGYTEAFF. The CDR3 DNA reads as TGTGCCAGCAGCCACGGGGCAGGGGGACCAAACGGGTACACTGAAGCTTTCTTT.

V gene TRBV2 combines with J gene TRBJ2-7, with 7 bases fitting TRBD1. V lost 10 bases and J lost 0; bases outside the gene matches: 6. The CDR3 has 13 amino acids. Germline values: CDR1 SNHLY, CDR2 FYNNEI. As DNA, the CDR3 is TGTGCCACTGGAACAGGGGACTCCTACGAGCAGTACTTC. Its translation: CATGTGDSYEQYF.

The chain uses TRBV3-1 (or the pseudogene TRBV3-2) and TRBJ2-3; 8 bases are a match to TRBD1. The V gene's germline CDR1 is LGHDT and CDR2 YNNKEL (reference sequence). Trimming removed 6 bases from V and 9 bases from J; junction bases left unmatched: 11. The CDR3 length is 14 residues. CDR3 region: CASSLRDRRDTQYF. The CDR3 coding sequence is TGTGCCAGCAGTCTCCGGGACAGGAGGGACACGCAGTATTTT.

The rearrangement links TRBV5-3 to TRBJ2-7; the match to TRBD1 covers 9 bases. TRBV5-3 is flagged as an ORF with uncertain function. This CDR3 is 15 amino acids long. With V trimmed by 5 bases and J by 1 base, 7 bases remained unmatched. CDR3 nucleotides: TGTGCCAGAAGTAAGCGGGACAGGGCTTCCTACGAGCAGTACTTC. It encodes CARSKRDRASYEQYF.

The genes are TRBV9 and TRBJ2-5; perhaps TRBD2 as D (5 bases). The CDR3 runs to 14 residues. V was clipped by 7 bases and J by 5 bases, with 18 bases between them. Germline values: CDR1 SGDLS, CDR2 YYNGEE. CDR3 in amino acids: CASELSPGSETQYF. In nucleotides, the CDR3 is TGTGCCAGCGAACTTTCCCCGGGGTCGGAGACCCAGTACTTC.

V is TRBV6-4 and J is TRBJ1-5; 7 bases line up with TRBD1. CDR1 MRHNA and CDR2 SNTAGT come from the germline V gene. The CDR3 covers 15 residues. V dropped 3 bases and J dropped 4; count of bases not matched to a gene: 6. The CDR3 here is CASSDPDRLNQPQHF. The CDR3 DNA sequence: TGTGCCAGCAGTGATCCGGACAGGCTTAATCAGCCCCAGCATTTT.

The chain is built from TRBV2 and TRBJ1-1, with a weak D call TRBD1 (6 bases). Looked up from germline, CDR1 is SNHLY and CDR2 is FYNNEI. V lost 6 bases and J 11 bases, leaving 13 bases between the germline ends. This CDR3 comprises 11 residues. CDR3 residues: CASSARQEAFF. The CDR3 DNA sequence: TGTGCCAGCAGCGCCCGACAGGAGGCTTTCTTT.

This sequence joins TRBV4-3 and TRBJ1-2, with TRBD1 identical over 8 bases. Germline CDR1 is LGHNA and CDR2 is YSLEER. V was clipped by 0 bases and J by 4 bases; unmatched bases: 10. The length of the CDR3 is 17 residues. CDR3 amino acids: CASSQDRLAGGFYGYTF. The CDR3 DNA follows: TGCGCCAGCAGCCAAGATCGGCTGGCAGGGGGCTTCTATGGCTACACCTTC.

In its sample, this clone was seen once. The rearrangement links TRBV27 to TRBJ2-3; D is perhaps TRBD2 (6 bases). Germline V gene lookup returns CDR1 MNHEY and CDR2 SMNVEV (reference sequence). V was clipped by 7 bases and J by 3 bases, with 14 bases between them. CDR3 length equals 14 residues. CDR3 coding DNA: TGTGCCAGCATGTCGGGGGAGTTTACAGATACGCAGTATTTT. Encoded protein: CASMSGEFTDTQYF.

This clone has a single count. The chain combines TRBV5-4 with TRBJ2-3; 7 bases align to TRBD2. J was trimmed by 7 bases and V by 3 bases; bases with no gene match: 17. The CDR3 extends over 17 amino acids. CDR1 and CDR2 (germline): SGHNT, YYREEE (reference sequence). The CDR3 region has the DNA TGTGCCAGCAGCTCCGGACTAGACCACTACGGGATCCATACGCAGTATTTT. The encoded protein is CASSSGLDHYGIHTQYF.

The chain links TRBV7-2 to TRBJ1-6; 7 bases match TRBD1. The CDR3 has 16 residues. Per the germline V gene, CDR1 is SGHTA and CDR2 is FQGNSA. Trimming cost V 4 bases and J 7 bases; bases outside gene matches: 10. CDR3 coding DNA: TGTGCCAGCAGCTCGGCCAGACAGGGAGCCAATTCACCCCTCCACTTT. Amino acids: CASSSARQGANSPLHF.

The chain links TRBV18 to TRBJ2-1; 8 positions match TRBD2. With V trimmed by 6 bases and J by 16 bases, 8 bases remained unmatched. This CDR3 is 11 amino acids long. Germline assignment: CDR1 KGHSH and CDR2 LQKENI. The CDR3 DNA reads TGTGCCAGCTCCCTTCGGGGGGGGATCTTCTTC. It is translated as CASSLRGGIFF.

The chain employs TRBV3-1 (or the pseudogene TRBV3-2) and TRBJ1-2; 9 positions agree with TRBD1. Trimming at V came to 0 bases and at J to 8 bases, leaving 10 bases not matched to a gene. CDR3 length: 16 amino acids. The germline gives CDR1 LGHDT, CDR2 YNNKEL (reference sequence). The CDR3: CASSQESGQGFWGYTF. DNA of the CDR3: TGTGCCAGCAGCCAAGAGTCGGGACAGGGTTTCTGGGGCTACACCTTC.

CDR3 nucleotides: TGTGCCATCAGTGAGGTACAGGGTGGAAACACCATATATTTT. As protein: CAISEVQGGNTIYF. The gene calls are TRBV10-3 and TRBJ1-3, with a possible D match to TRBD1 (6 bases). The ends were cut back, 2 bases at V and 3 bases at J, with 8 bases in the middle. Germline V lookup: CDR1 ENHRY, CDR2 SYGVKD. There are 14 residues in the CDR3.

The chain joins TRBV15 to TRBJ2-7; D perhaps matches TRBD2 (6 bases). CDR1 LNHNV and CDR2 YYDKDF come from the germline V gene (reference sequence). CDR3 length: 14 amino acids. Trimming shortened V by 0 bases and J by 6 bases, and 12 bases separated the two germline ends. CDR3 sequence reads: CATSRDRMEGEQYF. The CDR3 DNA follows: TGTGCCACCAGCAGAGATAGGATGGAGGGCGAGCAGTACTTC.

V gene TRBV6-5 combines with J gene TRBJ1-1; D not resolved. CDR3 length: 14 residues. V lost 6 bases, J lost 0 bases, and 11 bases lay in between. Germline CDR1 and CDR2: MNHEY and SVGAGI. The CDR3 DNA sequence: TGTGCCAGCAGGAAGACTTTTGTGAACACTGAAGCTTTCTTT. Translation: CASRKTFVNTEAFF.

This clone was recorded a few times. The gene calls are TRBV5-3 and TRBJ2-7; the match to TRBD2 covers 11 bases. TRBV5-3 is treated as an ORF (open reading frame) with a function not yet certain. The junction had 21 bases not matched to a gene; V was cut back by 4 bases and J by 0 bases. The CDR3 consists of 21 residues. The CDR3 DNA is TGTGCCAGAAGCCAGGGGCTGACTAGCGGGACCCCCTCCACCCGCTCCTACGAGCAGTACTTC. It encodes CARSQGLTSGTPSTRSYEQYF.

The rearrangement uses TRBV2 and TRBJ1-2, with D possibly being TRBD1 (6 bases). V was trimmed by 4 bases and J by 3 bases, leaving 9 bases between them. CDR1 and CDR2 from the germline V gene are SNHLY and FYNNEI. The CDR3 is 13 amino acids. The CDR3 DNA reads TGTGCCAGCAGTGTGCGGACAGACTATGGCTACACCTTC. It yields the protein CASSVRTDYGYTF.

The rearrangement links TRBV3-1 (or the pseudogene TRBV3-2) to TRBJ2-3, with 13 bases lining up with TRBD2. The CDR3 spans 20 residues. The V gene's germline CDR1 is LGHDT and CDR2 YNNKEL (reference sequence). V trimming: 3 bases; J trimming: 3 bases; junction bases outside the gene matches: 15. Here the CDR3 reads CASSHRGGTSGEGYTDTQYF. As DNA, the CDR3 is TGTGCCAGCAGCCATAGAGGGGGGACTAGCGGGGAGGGTTATACAGATACGCAGTATTTT.

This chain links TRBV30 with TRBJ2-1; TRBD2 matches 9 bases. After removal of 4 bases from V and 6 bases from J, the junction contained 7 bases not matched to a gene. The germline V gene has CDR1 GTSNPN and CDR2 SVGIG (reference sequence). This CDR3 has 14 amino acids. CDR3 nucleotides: TGTGCCTGGACCTTTAGCGGGAGCGGCAATGAGCAGTTCTTC. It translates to CAWTFSGSGNEQFF.

The CDR3 DNA reads TGTGCCAGCAGTGAAACCCTCGGGGGGCCCCTCCACTTT. As protein: CASSETLGGPLHF. V is TRBV6-1 and J is TRBJ1-6, with D possibly being TRBD1 (5 bases). The ends were cut back, 2 bases at V and 13 bases at J, with 12 bases in the middle. The CDR3 totals 13 residues. CDR1 and CDR2 (germline): MNHNS, SASEGT.

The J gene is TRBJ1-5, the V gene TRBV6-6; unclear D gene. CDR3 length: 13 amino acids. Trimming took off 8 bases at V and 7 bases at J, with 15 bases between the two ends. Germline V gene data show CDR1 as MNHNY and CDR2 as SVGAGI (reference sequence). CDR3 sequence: CASSNEREQPQHF. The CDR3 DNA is TGTGCCAGCTCCAACGAGCGGGAACAGCCCCAGCATTTT.

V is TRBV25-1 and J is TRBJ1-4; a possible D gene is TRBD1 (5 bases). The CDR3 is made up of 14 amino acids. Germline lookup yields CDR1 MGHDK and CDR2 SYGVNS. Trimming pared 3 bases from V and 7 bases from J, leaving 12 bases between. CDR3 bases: TGTGCCAGCAGTGAGTCTGGGGCTGGTGAAAAACTGTTTTTT. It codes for CASSESGAGEKLFF.

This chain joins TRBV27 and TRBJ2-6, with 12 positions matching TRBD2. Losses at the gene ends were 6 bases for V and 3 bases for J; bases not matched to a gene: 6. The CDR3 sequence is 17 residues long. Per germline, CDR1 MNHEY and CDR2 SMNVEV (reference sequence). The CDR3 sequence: CASSKLAGGFGANVLTF. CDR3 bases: TGTGCCAGCAGCAAACTAGCGGGAGGTTTTGGGGCCAACGTCCTGACTTTC.

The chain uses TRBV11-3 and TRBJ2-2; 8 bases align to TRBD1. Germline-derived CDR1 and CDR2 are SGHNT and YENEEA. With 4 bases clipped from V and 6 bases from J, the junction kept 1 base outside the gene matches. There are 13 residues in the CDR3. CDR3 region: CASSSDRAGELFF. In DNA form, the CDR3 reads TGTGCCAGCAGCTCGGACAGGGCCGGGGAGCTGTTTTTT.

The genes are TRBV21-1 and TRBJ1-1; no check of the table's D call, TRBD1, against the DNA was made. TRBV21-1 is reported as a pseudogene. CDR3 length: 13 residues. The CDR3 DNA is TGTGCCAGCAGACCTTCCGGGACAGGGCAGACTTTCTTT. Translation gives CASRPSGTGQTFF.